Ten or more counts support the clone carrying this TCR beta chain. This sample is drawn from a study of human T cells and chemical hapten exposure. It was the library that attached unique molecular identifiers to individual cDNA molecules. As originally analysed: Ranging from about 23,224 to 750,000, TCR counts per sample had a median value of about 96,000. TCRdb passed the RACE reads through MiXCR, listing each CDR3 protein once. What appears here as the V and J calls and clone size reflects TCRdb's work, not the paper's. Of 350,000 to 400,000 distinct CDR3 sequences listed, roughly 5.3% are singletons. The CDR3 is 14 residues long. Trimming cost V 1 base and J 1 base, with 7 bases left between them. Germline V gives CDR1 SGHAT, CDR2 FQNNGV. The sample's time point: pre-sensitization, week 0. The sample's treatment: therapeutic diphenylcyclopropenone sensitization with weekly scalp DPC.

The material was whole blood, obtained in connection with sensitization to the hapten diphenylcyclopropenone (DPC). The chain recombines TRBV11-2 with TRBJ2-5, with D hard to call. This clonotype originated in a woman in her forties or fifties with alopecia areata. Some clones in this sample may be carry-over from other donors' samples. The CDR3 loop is CASSLGTVQETQYF. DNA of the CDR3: TGTGCCAGCAGCTTAGGAACAGTCCAAGAGACCCAGTACTTC.